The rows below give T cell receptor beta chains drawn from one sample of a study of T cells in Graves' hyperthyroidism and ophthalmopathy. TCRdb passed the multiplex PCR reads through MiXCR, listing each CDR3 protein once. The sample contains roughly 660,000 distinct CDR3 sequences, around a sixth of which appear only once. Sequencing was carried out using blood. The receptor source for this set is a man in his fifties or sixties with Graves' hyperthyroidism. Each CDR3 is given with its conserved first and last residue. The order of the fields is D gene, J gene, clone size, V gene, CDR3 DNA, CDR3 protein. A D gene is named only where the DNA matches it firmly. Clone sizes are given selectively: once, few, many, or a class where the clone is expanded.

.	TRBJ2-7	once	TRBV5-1	TGCGCCAGCAGCCCTGAATCAGGGGTCGAGCAGTACTTC	CASSPESGVEQYF
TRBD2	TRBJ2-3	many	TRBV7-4	TGTGCCAGCAGCCCACGGACTAGCGGGAGTCATACGCAGTATTTT	CASSPRTSGSHTQYF
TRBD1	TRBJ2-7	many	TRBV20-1	TGCAGTGCGGAGCCGGGACAGGGAACCTACGAGCAGTACTTC	CSAEPGQGTYEQYF
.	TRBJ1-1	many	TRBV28	TGTGCCAGCAGTTTCGGCAGTAAGAACACTGAAGCTTTCTTT	CASSFGSKNTEAFF
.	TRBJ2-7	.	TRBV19	TGTGCCACGACTCCGGGACCACACTACGAGCAGTACTTC	CATTPGPHYEQYF
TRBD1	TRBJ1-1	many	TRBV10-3	TGTGCCATCAGTCGGGACAGGGGGAACACTGAAGCTTTCTTT	CAISRDRGNTEAFF
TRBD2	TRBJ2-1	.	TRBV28	TGTGCCAGCAGTTTCTTGGTAGCGGGAGTGTACAATGAGCAGTTCTTC	CASSFLVAGVYNEQFF
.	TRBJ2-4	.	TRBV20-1	TGCAGTGCTGGGGGCGTAGCCAAAAACCTTCAGTACTTC	CSAGGVAKNLQYF
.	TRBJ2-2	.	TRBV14	TGTGCCAGCAGCCAAGTAAAGGGTATTTCAACCGGGGAGCTGTTTTTT	CASSQVKGISTGELFF
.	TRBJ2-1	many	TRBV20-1	TGCAGTGCTAGTCCAGCAGCGGCTAACTCCTACAATGAGCAGTTCTTC	CSASPAAANSYNEQFF
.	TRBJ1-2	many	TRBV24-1	TGTGCCACCAGTGATGCCGGCTTATCCTATGGCTACACCTTC	CATSDAGLSYGYTF
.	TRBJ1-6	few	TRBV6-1	TGTGCCAGCGCGACAGGCCATAATTCACCCCTCCACTTT	CASATGHNSPLHF
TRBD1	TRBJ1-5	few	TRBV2	TGTGCCAGCAGTGAAAGGGGGCCAGTGAATCAGCCCCAGCATTTT	CASSERGPVNQPQHF
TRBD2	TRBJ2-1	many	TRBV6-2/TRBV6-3	TGTGCCAGCAGTTACGGGGCTAGCGGGAGGTATGGGGAGCAGTTCTTC	CASSYGASGRYGEQFF
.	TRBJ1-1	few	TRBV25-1	TGTGCCAGCAGTGAATTGGAAGAATCTGAAGCTTTCTTT	CASSELEESEAFF
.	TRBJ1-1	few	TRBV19	TGTGCCAGTAGTATAGGCTGGGCAGCCACTGAAGCTTTCTTT	CASSIGWAATEAFF
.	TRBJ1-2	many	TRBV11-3	TGTGCCAGCAGCTTAGATAGGAGTTTCGACTATGGCTACACCTTC	CASSLDRSFDYGYTF
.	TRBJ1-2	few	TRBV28	TGTGCCAGCAGGCGGTATAACTATGGCTACACCTTC	CASRRYNYGYTF
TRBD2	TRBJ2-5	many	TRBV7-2	TGTGCCAGCAGCCGGATCGGACTAGTAAGACAAGAGACCCAGTACTTC	CASSRIGLVRQETQYF
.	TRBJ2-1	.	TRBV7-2	TGTGCCAGCAGCCTAACTAGACCCAATGAGGAGTTCTTC	CASSLTRPNEEFF
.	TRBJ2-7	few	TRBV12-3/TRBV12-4	TGTGCCAGCAGTTTTGAAAGACAGACGGACGAGCAGTACTTC	CASSFERQTDEQYF
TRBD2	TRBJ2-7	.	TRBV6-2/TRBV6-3	TGTGCCAGCAGGCGCCCCGGACTAGCGGGAGTCGAGCAGTACTTC	CASRRPGLAGVEQYF
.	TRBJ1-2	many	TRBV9	TGTGCCAGCAGCCAAGCGGGGGGAACCTCGGAGGACGGCTACACCTTC	CASSQAGGTSEDGYTF
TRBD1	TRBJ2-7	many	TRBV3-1	TGTGCCAGCAGCCAATACGCCGGGACAGGGAACGAGCAGTACTTC	CASSQYAGTGNEQYF
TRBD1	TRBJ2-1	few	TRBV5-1	TGCGCCAGCAGCCTGCCGGGAGCAGGGGGCATGAATGAGCAGTTCTTC	CASSLPGAGGMNEQFF
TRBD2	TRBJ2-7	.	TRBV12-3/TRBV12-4	TGTGCCAGCAGTTTTGGCCCGGGAGGGGCCTACGAGCAGTACTTC	CASSFGPGGAYEQYF
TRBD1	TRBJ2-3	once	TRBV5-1	TGCGCCAGCAGCATCGGACAGGGGGGGACCGGAGATACGCAGTATTTT	CASSIGQGGTGDTQYF
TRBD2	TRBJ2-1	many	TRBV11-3	TGTGCCAGCAGCTCCGTGACTAGCGGGATCTACAATGAGCAGTTCTTC	CASSSVTSGIYNEQFF
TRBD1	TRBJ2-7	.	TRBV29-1	TGCAGCGCCATACAGGGACAGACCTACGAGCAGTACTTC	CSAIQGQTYEQYF
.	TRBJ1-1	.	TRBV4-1	TGCGCCAGCAGCCAAGATGGGGGGCTTGTTGAAGCTTTCTTT	CASSQDGGLVEAFF
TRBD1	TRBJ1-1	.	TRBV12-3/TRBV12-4	TGTGCCAGCAGTCCTCCGGGACAGGGGGCAAGTGAAGCTTTCTTT	CASSPPGQGASEAFF
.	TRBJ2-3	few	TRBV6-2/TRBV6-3	TGTGCCAGCAGTTACGTTTCTGTCTGGACATCCACAGATACGCAGTATTTT	CASSYVSVWTSTDTQYF
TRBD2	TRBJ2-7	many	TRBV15	TGTGCCACCAGCCGCGAATGGACTAGCGGATTCTCCTACGAGCAGTACTTC	CATSREWTSGFSYEQYF
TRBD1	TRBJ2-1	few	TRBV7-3	TGTGCCAGCAGCTTACTACCGGGACAGGGTTATGAGCAGTTCTTC	CASSLLPGQGYEQFF
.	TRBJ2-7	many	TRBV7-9	TGTGCCAGCAGTTTAATAGGACAGTCGTCAGGCTACGAGCAGTACTTC	CASSLIGQSSGYEQYF
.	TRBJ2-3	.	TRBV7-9	TGTGCCAGCAGCCAGGGGGGTCTGGACACAGATACGCAGTATTTT	CASSQGGLDTDTQYF
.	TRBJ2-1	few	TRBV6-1	TGTGCCAGCAGCCCCCCCTCGGGTGGGAGCGAATTACGTGAGCAGTTCTTC	CASSPPSGGSELREQFF